What follows describes a single T cell receptor (beta chain). The antigen is undetermined. This record comes from a study of T cell responses to AZD1222 COVID-19 vaccine. Study results and limitations: Unmutated regions of variants are reportedly targeted by nearly half of spike-specific TCRs. The study found Spike-specific TCR breadth and depth rose after two AZD1222 doses. Spike-wide coverage was observed for vaccine-associated CD4 TCRs, with dominant responses at 160-218 and 743-854.

Using immunoSEQ multiplex PCR, the repertoire was profiled, and TCRdb retains in-frame clones only, with some absent. Here the sample spans approximately 150,000 clones, around nine tenths being singletons. V was clipped by 0 bases and J by 5 bases, with 6 bases between them. Germline V lookup: CDR1 SGHTS, CDR2 YDEGEE. This CDR3 is built from 12 residues. V usage is TRBV5-8 and J usage is TRBJ2-7, with D possibly matching TRBD2 (6 bases). This TCR came from an adult in good health. Source: peripheral blood, taken on day 0 of AZD1222 vaccination. The CDR3 nucleotides are TGTGCCAGCAGCTTGGGGGGGGACGAGCAGTACTTC. It translates to CASSLGGDEQYF.